The rows below give T cell receptor beta chains drawn from one sample of a study of T cell repertoires in cytomegalovirus infection. These receptors' targets are unknown. TCRdb re-called the reads through MiXCR, storing one row per CDR3 protein. Of under 500,000 distinct CDR3 sequences listed, 42% were seen once; the top ten hold 40% to 50%. The sample consisted of cultured PBMCs, taken from culture after CMV antigen stimulation. The receptors stem from a human donor in good health (CMV status not recorded). Some clones in this sample may be carry-over from other donors' samples. The conserved cysteine and the conserved F or W are not part of the CDR3 here. The order of the fields is V gene, J gene, CDR3 length, CDR3 protein.

TRBV5-1	TRBJ1-1	12	ASSLLPGDTEAF
TRBV7-9	TRBJ1-5	13	ASSLGGYSNQPQH
TRBV4-1	TRBJ2-7	13	ASSRLWRGSYEQY
TRBV7-6	TRBJ2-7	17	ASSLPPGQGTSGKVEQY
TRBV7-8	TRBJ1-5	12	ASSPGGTVMPQH
TRBV5-6	TRBJ1-5	13	ASSLGSVRNQPQH
TRBV19	TRBJ2-1	14	ASTSSGGAIGRRQF
TRBV7-9	TRBJ2-1	10	ASSLAPGEQF
TRBV7-6	TRBJ2-7	11	ASSLEIRDEQY
TRBV10-3	TRBJ1-3	11	AISAPSRNTIY
TRBV5-5	TRBJ1-2	12	ASSLQEFYYGYT
TRBV7-8	TRBJ1-2	11	ASSPGTALGYT
TRBV4-3	TRBJ2-7	13	ASSQRYSRAYEQY
TRBV3-1	TRBJ2-7	12	ASSRGQGAYEQY
TRBV12-3/TRBV12-4	TRBJ1-4	13	ASRSLDRSNEKLF
TRBV6-6	TRBJ2-1	11	ASSYRRSDEQF
TRBV27	TRBJ2-5	14	ASSPVAGALQETQY
TRBV7-2	TRBJ1-4	11	ASSLGGVEKLF
TRBV2	TRBJ1-2	14	ASRPNRDISTYGYT
TRBV7-2	TRBJ1-5	13	ASSLVRSNNQPQH
TRBV20-1	TRBJ2-5	17	SARERPPLAGGPPGTQY
TRBV6-1	TRBJ2-7	15	ASSAVFGTAASYEQY
TRBV6-1	TRBJ2-1	14	ASSTQGARGYNEQF
TRBV7-2	TRBJ2-5	17	ASSSDRWAASGDQETQY
TRBV7-8	TRBJ2-5	10	ASSFSGETQY
TRBV12-3/TRBV12-4	TRBJ2-7	16	ASSPLDPMAGGLYEQY
TRBV4-1	TRBJ1-1	16	ASSQEGIGRVMNTEAF
TRBV20-1	TRBJ2-7	11	SAQSVAEDEQY
TRBV7-3	TRBJ2-3	14	ASSRGPGLNTDTQY
TRBV5-4	TRBJ2-7	14	ASSLDGGPSSYEQY
TRBV19	TRBJ2-3	12	ASNPRAGTDTQY
TRBV15	TRBJ2-3	12	ATSRGGRTDTQY
TRBV2	TRBJ2-1	13	ASPGGGTLYNEQF
TRBV28	TRBJ1-4	12	ASSSTGSNEKLF
TRBV24-1	TRBJ1-2	14	ATSDFTGGGDYGYT
TRBV14	TRBJ2-3	11	ASSQESGRRQY
TRBV5-6	TRBJ1-1	9	ASSAGTGAF
TRBV7-6	TRBJ2-7	14	ASSSSWGEESYEQY
TRBV7-6	TRBJ2-7	13	ASSLVGAGEPEQY
TRBV7-2	TRBJ1-1	13	ASMAGGRMNTEAF
TRBV27	TRBJ1-1	14	ASSAYRGRRDTEAF
TRBV11-2	TRBJ2-5	15	ASSLDLRGAGLETQY
TRBV6-5	TRBJ2-7	12	ASSGEVSDYEQY
TRBV4-1	TRBJ2-7	14	ASSQDTPLLAYEQY
TRBV7-8	TRBJ2-5	13	ASSVTGDWRETQY
TRBV7-6	TRBJ2-2	14	ASRTSGGALSGELF